The next 14 T cell receptor beta chains were all read from a single sample in a study of CD8+CD57+ T cells in acquired aplastic anemia. Genomic DNA constituted the template upon which TCR beta VDJ and CDR3 profiling was performed. TCRdb fed the reads into MiXCR, producing one record per CDR3 protein. The sample consists of about 160,000 distinct CDR3 sequences, about two thirds of them appearing once. CD8+CD57+ cell expansion had been shown by flow cytometry in patients chosen for sequencing. The sample consisted of sorted CD4+, CD8+, or CD8+CD57+ T cells (not recorded which) from PBMCs. Source of these receptors: a human donor with aplastic anemia.

A word on this clonotype: A read error may account for a junction end that differs from germline. The V call is TRBV10-2, the J call TRBJ2-7; TRBD2 might be the D (5 bases). Germline assignment: CDR1 WSHSY and CDR2 SAAADI. The CDR3 consists of 15 residues. The CDR3 DNA follows: TGCGCCAGCAGCCTCGGACTGTACGATCCCTACGAGCAGTGCTTC. It translates to CASSLGLYDPYEQCF.

The count of this clonotype is one. The chain couples TRBV20-1 to TRBJ2-1; maybe TRBD1 (6 bases). V was cut by 3 bases and J by 4 bases, with 10 bases left in between. The CDR3 is 13 residues long. In germline, CDR1 is DFQATT, CDR2 SNEGSKA (reference sequence). CDR3 sequence reads: CSARPGTYNEQFF. For the CDR3, the DNA is TGCAGTGCTAGGCCCGGGACATACAATGAGCAGTTCTTC.

V is TRBV7-9 and J is TRBJ2-3, with D possibly being TRBD1 or TRBD2 (7 bases each). The ends were cut back, 1 base at V and 2 bases at J, with 19 bases in the middle. The CDR3 runs 18 residues. From germline, CDR1 is SEHNR and CDR2 FQNEAQ (reference sequence). The CDR3 nucleotides are TGTGCCAGCAGCTTAGGGCCCCAGGGGGAGGGGTCCACAGATACGCAGTATTTT. Protein sequence: CASSLGPQGEGSTDTQYF.

This rearrangement joins TRBV7-8 to TRBJ2-3; the match to TRBD1 covers 11 bases. The CDR3 is 15 amino acids. From germline, CDR1 is SGHVS and CDR2 FQNEAQ. Trimming cost V 5 bases and J 8 bases; bases outside gene matches: 9. Here the CDR3 reads CASSQRTGGSGTQYF. CDR3 nucleotide sequence: TGTGCCAGCAGCCAGCGGACAGGGGGCTCCGGTACGCAGTATTTT.

This clonotype was counted only a few times. The V call is TRBV20-1, the J call TRBJ2-7; maybe TRBD2 (5 bases). V lost 4 bases and J lost 2, with 15 bases in between. CDR3 length: 14 amino acids. Germline-derived CDR1 and CDR2 are DFQATT and SNEGSKA (reference sequence). The CDR3 loop reads CSAKAAPGPYEQYF. The CDR3 DNA reads as TGCAGTGCTAAAGCGGCTCCTGGGCCCTACGAGCAGTACTTC.

The V and J genes are TRBV20-1 and TRBJ2-7; D may be TRBD2 (6 bases). The DNA end lines up better with TRBJ2-5; the J call may be wrong. This CDR3 has 15 amino acids. CDR1 DFQATT and CDR2 SNEGSKA come from the germline V gene (reference sequence). The CDR3 DNA follows: TGCAGTGCTAAGGCCCAGCGGGTAGTCGGGGAGACCCAGTACTTC. This sequence encodes CSAKAQRVVGETQYF.

The V call is TRBV2, the J call TRBJ1-5; D is undetermined. The V and J ends lost 3 bases and 1 base respectively, with 16 bases between them. CDR1 and CDR2 from the germline V gene are SNHLY and FYNNEI. This CDR3 spans 17 amino acids. The CDR3 coding sequence is TGTGCCAGCAGTGACGGTCAGCCCCTAGGGAGCAATCAGCCCCAGCATTTT. Residues: CASSDGQPLGSNQPQHF. The full variable domain, in which reference TRBV2 and TRBJ1-5 provide the parts outside the CDR3, is EPEVTQTPSHQVTQMGQEVILRCVPISNHLYFYWYRQILGQKVEFLVSFYNNEISEKSEIFDDQFSVERPDGSNFTLKIRSTKLEDSAMYFCASSDGQPLGSNQPQHFGDGTRLSIL.

The chain joins TRBV12-3 or TRBV12-4 to TRBJ2-1; 8 bases match TRBD1. CDR3 size: 14 residues. The V gene end was trimmed by 5 bases and the J gene end by 7 bases; junction bases not matched to a gene: 7. Here the CDR3 reads CASSEGQGGNEQFF. CDR3 in DNA: TGTGCCAGCAGTGAAGGACAGGGCGGAAATGAGCAGTTCTTC.

This rearrangement joins TRBV5-6 to TRBJ1-5; D unresolved. CDR1 and CDR2 from the germline V gene are SGHDT and YYEEEE. The CDR3 has 15 amino acids. V dropped 5 bases and J dropped 4 bases, with 16 bases sitting between them. The CDR3 region has the DNA TGTGCCAGCAGTCGTAGAGCCCGGAGTAATCAGCCCCAGCATTTT. Translating it yields CASSRRARSNQPQHF. Complete variable domain (other parts from reference TRBV5-6 and TRBJ1-5): DAGVTQSPTHLIKTRGQQVTLRCSPKSGHDTVSWYQQALGQGPQFIFQYYEEEERQRGNFPDRFSGHQFPNYSSELNVNALLLGDSALYLCASSRRARSNQPQHFGDGTRLSIL.

This clonotype appeared a few times. The rearrangement joins TRBV7-2 to TRBJ2-7; 7 positions match TRBD1. The length of the CDR3 is 15 residues. Germline assignment: CDR1 SGHTA and CDR2 FQGNSA. With 5 bases clipped from V and 3 bases from J, the junction kept 10 bases outside the gene matches. Here the CDR3 DNA reads TGTGCCAGCAGCGTCTCCCCAGGGGGTCTCTACGAGCAGTACTTC. This sequence encodes CASSVSPGGLYEQYF.

About this clonotype itself: The germline gene is not matched at one end of the junction; a read error may be the cause. The rearrangement joins TRBV5-1 to TRBJ2-7; maybe TRBD2 (5 bases). CDR3 length equals 15 residues. The germline V gene encodes CDR1 SGHRS and CDR2 YFSETQ. The CDR3 coding sequence is TGTGCCAGCAGCTTACAAGGGAGCGTTAGCTACGAGCAGTACTTC. It translates to CASSLQGSVSYEQYF.

This clonotype was picked up a small number of times. The chain recombines TRBV7-2 with TRBJ2-7, with 12 bases aligning to TRBD1. The length of the CDR3 is 15 residues. Germline CDR1 SGHTA, CDR2 FQGNSA. Trimming removed 5 bases from V and 6 bases from J; junction bases left unmatched: 8. CDR3 sequence reads: CASSQTGTGGAEQYF. Here the CDR3 DNA reads TGTGCCAGCAGCCAAACCGGGACAGGGGGCGCCGAGCAGTACTTC.

The chain is built from TRBV9 and TRBJ2-7; 12 bases map to TRBD1. CDR1 and CDR2 (germline): SGDLS, YYNGEE. This CDR3 is 15 amino acids long. V was clipped by 3 bases and J by 5 bases; unmatched bases: 6. As DNA, the CDR3 is TGTGCCAGCAGCGCCGGGACAGGGGGCTACCACGAGCAGTACTTC. This gives the protein CASSAGTGGYHEQYF.

The chain employs TRBV6-5 and TRBJ1-2; D not certain. The CDR3 spans 12 residues. V was cut by 6 bases and J by 2 bases, with 7 bases left in between. Germline V CDR1 and CDR2: MNHEY, SVGAGI. The CDR3 here is CASRPDNYGYTF. In DNA, the CDR3 is TGTGCCAGCAGACCAGACAACTATGGCTACACCTTC.